Only a few counts were recorded for the clone carrying this T cell receptor beta chain. Its antigen remains unidentified. The data belong to a study of vaccination and CD4 T cells after COVID-19. Germline V lookup: CDR1 SNHLY, CDR2 FYNNEI. The J segment lost 6 bases and the V segment lost 6 bases, leaving 8 bases of the junction unmatched. CDR3 length equals 13 residues. Treatment indicated: roughly 10-day PBMC culture with coronavirus spike peptide pools or control peptides (ViraFEST assay). At the Johns Hopkins FTIC core, DNA taken from cultured CD4+ T cells was sequenced by way of the Oncomine TCR Beta short-read assay. One entry per CDR3 protein, called by TCRdb with MiXCR from the PCR reads. This sample has some 25,000 distinct CDR3 sequences, with around 45% found just once.

The specimen was CD4+ T cells from blood, cultured in vitro. The chain recombines TRBV2 with TRBJ2-7; 7 bases align to TRBD1. The receptor was derived from a human donor who had recovered from COVID-19. For the CDR3, the DNA is TGTGCCAGCAGCGGAATGAACAGGGGCGAGCAGTACTTC. This encodes CASSGMNRGEQYF.